The rows below give T cell receptor beta chains drawn from one sample of a study of shared clonotypes between healthy human individuals. Assay: immunoSEQ multiplex PCR; the TCRdb copy retains only in-frame clones and omits some. The sample has a few hundred thousand clones, 65% seen once. Source material: memory CD4+ T cells sorted from blood. Receptors originate from a man aged 25 to 45 in good health. CDR3s include the opening cysteine and the closing phenylalanine or tryptophan. The D gene is left open where the match is weak. The size of a clone is reported for some rows only, either as once, few or many, or as a class for expanded clones.

D: NA
J: TRBJ1-2
V: TRBV18
size: NA
CDR3: CASSPLLGENLYGYTF
DNA: TGTGCCAGCTCACCCCTTCTCGGGGAAAACCTCTATGGCTACACCTTC

D: TRBD1
J: TRBJ1-1
V: TRBV28
size: NA
CDR3: CASSLGHAGGTEAFF
DNA: TGTGCCAGCAGTTTAGGACATGCAGGGGGCACTGAAGCTTTCTTT

D: NA
J: TRBJ1-1
V: TRBV7-2
size: NA
CDR3: CASSLLWVRGTEAFF
DNA: TGTGCCAGCAGCCTCCTTTGGGTGAGGGGTACTGAAGCTTTCTTT

D: TRBD1
J: TRBJ2-7
V: TRBV28
size: many
CDR3: CASSPHADRAISYEQYF
DNA: TGTGCCAGCAGTCCGCACGCGGACAGGGCCATCTCCTACGAGCAGTACTTC

D: NA
J: TRBJ1-5
V: TRBV2
size: NA
CDR3: CASSEGEVLGQPQHF
DNA: TGTGCCAGCAGTGAAGGGGAGGTCCTCGGACAGCCCCAGCATTTT

D: NA
J: TRBJ1-5
V: TRBV21-1
size: few
CDR3: CASSISTGSPGFCSQPQHF
DNA: TGTGCCAGCAGCATCTCGACAGGGTCGCCGGGGTTTTGCTCTCAGCCCCAGCATTTT

D: NA
J: TRBJ1-1
V: TRBV18
size: once
CDR3: CASSPPSRGSAFF
DNA: TGTGCCAGCTCACCACCTTCCAGGGGATCAGCTTTCTTT

D: NA
J: TRBJ2-1
V: TRBV11-2
size: NA
CDR3: CASSHDPPGVKQFF
DNA: TGTGCCAGCAGCCACGACCCCCCCGGCGTAAAGCAGTTCTTC

D: NA
J: TRBJ2-7
V: TRBV5-6
size: NA
CDR3: CASSSPEGAVSYEQYF
DNA: TGTGCCAGCAGCTCCCCAGAGGGAGCTGTCTCCTACGAGCAGTACTTC

D: NA
J: TRBJ1-4
V: TRBV7-2
size: NA
CDR3: CASSLFARSNEKEKLFF
DNA: TGTGCCAGCAGCTTATTTGCCAGGAGTAACGAAAAGGAAAAACTGTTTTTT

D: NA
J: TRBJ2-6
V: TRBV10-2
size: NA
CDR3: CASSESGGSGANVLTF
DNA: TGCGCCAGCAGTGAGTCGGGGGGATCGGGGGCCAACGTCCTGACTTTC

D: NA
J: TRBJ2-4
V: TRBV11-2
size: NA
CDR3: CASSSDRKWDTRGFQYF
DNA: TGTGCCAGCAGCTCAGACCGAAAGTGGGACACCCGCGGGTTTCAGTACTTC

D: NA
J: TRBJ2-5
V: TRBV5-4
size: NA
CDR3: CASSSNRLGVGTQYF
DNA: TGTGCCAGCAGCTCCAACAGGTTGGGGGTGGGGACCCAGTACTTC

D: NA
J: TRBJ2-1
V: TRBV7-2
size: NA
CDR3: CASSLSPSSYNEQFF
DNA: TGTGCCAGCAGCTTAAGCCCAAGCTCCTACAATGAGCAGTTCTTC

D: NA
J: TRBJ1-1
V: TRBV5-4
size: NA
CDR3: CASSLERKNTEAFF
DNA: TGTGCCAGCAGCTTGGAAAGGAAGAACACTGAAGCTTTCTTT

D: TRBD2
J: TRBJ2-1
V: TRBV9
size: NA
CDR3: CASSGPPGLAGGVQFF
DNA: TGTGCCAGCAGCGGTCCCCCAGGACTAGCGGGAGGGGTGCAGTTCTTC

D: NA
J: TRBJ1-2
V: TRBV11-2
size: NA
CDR3: CASSSRWAPNYGYTF
DNA: TGTGCCAGCAGCTCACGGTGGGCCCCTAACTATGGCTACACCTTC

D: NA
J: TRBJ1-2
V: TRBV5-1
size: NA
CDR3: CASRPFGGSGYGYTF
DNA: TGCGCCAGCCGACCCTTCGGGGGATCGGGCTATGGCTACACCTTC

D: TRBD1
J: TRBJ2-7
V: TRBV30
size: once
CDR3: CAWGQGYEQCF
DNA: TGTGCCTGGGGACAGGGCTACGAGCAGTGCTTC

D: NA
J: TRBJ1-1
V: TRBV6-6
size: NA
CDR3: CASSYSDSSPVAFF
DNA: TGTGCCAGCAGTTACTCGGACAGTTCCCCCGTAGCTTTCTTT

D: NA
J: TRBJ1-2
V: TRBV28
size: NA
CDR3: CASVSGGLYGYTF
DNA: TGTGCCAGCGTGAGTGGGGGTTTGTATGGCTACACCTTC

D: TRBD2
J: TRBJ2-1
V: TRBV7-9
size: NA
CDR3: CASSLESGSFRNEQFF
DNA: TGTGCCAGCAGCTTAGAAAGCGGGAGTTTTCGGAATGAGCAGTTCTTC